This T cell receptor (beta chain) was recorded in a study of T cells in localized non-small cell lung cancer. Study-wide results and limits: In uninvolved adjacent lung, T cell clonality reached its highest value, exceeding tumor. The tumor had only one region sequenced, so heterogeneity remains possible.

Details on this clone: Its antigen is unidentified.

CDR1 and CDR2 from the germline V gene are SGHKS and YYEKEE (reference sequence). The V gene lost 1 base and the J gene lost 0 bases, with 8 bases spanning the gap. The CDR3 runs to 15 residues. Sequencing used immunoSEQ multiplex PCR; TCRdb keeps in-frame clones, though not all of them. The table records more than 35,000 clones, approximately 94% of them present only once. Sequencing was performed on peripheral blood, taken before any cancer treatment. The sequence came from a female donor aged 60 or older with stage I lung adenocarcinoma. The gene calls are TRBV5-5 and TRBJ1-3; D is unresolved. The CDR3 loop reads CASSLSPNSGNTIYF. The DNA for the CDR3 is TGTGCCAGCAGCTTGTCACCTAACTCTGGAAACACCATATATTTT.